This T cell receptor (beta chain) was identified in a study of T cells expressing NK-cell markers. Study-level background: Sequencing of TCR beta repertoires drew on sorted CD3+CD56+NKG2C+, CD3+CD56+NKG2C- and CD3+CD56-NKG2C+ T cells.

TCRdb re-analyzed the 5' RACE reads; it lists each CDR3 protein once, without DNA. The sample shows some 500,000 distinct CDR3 sequences, and over 1.1% sits with its ten largest clones. Germline CDR1 is KGHDR and CDR2 is SFDVKD. The CDR3 spans 18 residues. Sequencing was performed on blood T cells: a sorted CD56 or NKG2C T cell subset, CD4+ or CD8+ T cells, or bulk PBMC T cells (not recorded which). The chain couples TRBV24-1 to TRBJ2-2; there is no DNA to check the TCRdb D call of TRBD1. This TCR came from a woman aged 45-65 years in good health. CDR3 region: CATSDFGLGGANTGELFF.